This passage covers 6 T cell receptor beta chains from one sample sequenced in a study of blood T cell repertoires in COVID-19. Repertoires were generated with immunoSEQ multiplex PCR, while TCRdb's copy carries only in-frame clones and drops some. Of about 180,000 clones listed, under 85% are singletons. Material for sequencing was peripheral blood. The receptors stem from a woman aged 80 or older with acute or convalescent COVID-19.

V is TRBV7-2 and J is TRBJ2-2; D remains ambiguous. With 1 base removed from V and 1 base from J, the gap between germline ends came to 7 bases. The CDR3 is 15 amino acids. Germline V gene data show CDR1 as SGHTA and CDR2 as FQGNSA. DNA for the CDR3: TGTGCCAGCAGCTTAGGACGGAGGAACACCGGGGAGCTGTTTTTT. This translates into CASSLGRRNTGELFF.

This clone was seen a handful of times. This chain joins TRBV7-2 and TRBJ2-6; no clear D. The germline V gene encodes CDR1 SGHTA and CDR2 FQGNSA. Trimming left V 4 bases short and J 0 bases short, with 13 bases between. This CDR3 comprises 17 residues. The CDR3 is CASSSGSTISGANVLTF. In DNA, the CDR3 is TGTGCCAGCAGCTCCGGGTCAACCATCTCTGGGGCCAACGTCCTGACTTTC.

This chain joins TRBV15 and TRBJ1-1, with D uncertain. This CDR3 contains 14 residues. Germline V gene sequence: CDR1 LNHNV, CDR2 YYDKDF (reference sequence). With 1 base removed from V and 1 base from J, the gap between germline ends came to 7 bases. The CDR3 region has the DNA TGTGCCACCAGCAGAGGGACTCCGAACACTGAAGCTTTCTTT. Its translation: CATSRGTPNTEAFF.

The chain has TRBV7-6 and TRBJ2-2; no firm D call. Germline CDR1 and CDR2: SGHVS and FNYEAQ. This CDR3 spans 12 amino acids. Trimming removed 5 bases from V and 6 bases from J, with 7 bases in between. The CDR3 DNA reads as TGTGCCAGCAGCCTAGTATCCGGGGAGCTGTTTTTT. It yields the protein CASSLVSGELFF. The full variable domain, completed using reference TRBV7-6 and TRBJ2-2, is GAGVSQSPRYKVTKRGQDVALRCDPISGHVSLYWYRQALGQGPEFLTYFNYEAQQDKSGLPNDRFSAERPEGSISTLTIQRTEQRDSAMYRCASSLVSGELFFGEGSRLTVL.

The chain uses TRBV5-1 and TRBJ2-1; tentative D call: TRBD2 (7 bases). Germline loops: CDR1 SGHRS, CDR2 YFSETQ. The length of the CDR3 is 14 residues. The V end was cut by 7 bases, the J end by 3 bases, with 14 bases between. CDR3 coding DNA: TGCGCCAGCGGGGAGGGGGGCGGCTACAATGAGCAGTTCTTC. Its translation: CASGEGGGYNEQFF.

This rearrangement joins TRBV6-5 to TRBJ2-7; D call uncertain. Germline-derived CDR1 and CDR2 are MNHEY and SVGAGI. The V gene lost 7 bases and the J gene lost 6 bases, with 10 bases spanning the gap. This CDR3 has 11 residues. DNA for the CDR3: TGTGCCAGCACCATGGGCTCCGAGCAGTACTTC. Its translation: CASTMGSEQYF.